This passage covers 20 T cell receptor beta chains from one sample sequenced in a study of blood T cells in healthy people across ages. Primers used in a second PCR of roughly 6 to 11 cycles were a sample-barcoded 5' primer and a J-beta primer mix. Each CDR3 protein gets one entry after TCRdb re-called the 5' RACE reads with MiXCR. The data hold about 1,800,000 distinct CDR3 sequences, with roughly 28% observed a single time. The sample comprised blood. These receptors were taken from a woman under 40 in good health.

This clonotype was recorded at least ten times. The V gene is TRBV12-3 or TRBV12-4, the J gene TRBJ1-4; D gene uncertain. The CDR3 length is 13 residues. Between the trimmed V and J ends, which lost 7 bases and 3 bases, there was a span of 9 bases. The CDR3: CASTAAPNEKLFF. The CDR3 DNA sequence: TGTGCCAGCACGGCAGCACCTAATGAAAAACTGTTTTTT.

This clonotype appeared a few times. The chain carries TRBV20-1 and TRBJ2-2; tentatively, D is TRBD2 (5 bases). V was cut by 7 bases and J by 2 bases, with 17 bases left in between. CDR1 is DFQATT, CDR2 SNEGSKA, per germline (reference sequence). The CDR3 spans 15 residues. CDR3 region: CSVRQRDTNTGELFF. The CDR3 DNA follows: TGCAGTGTTCGACAACGGGATACCAACACCGGGGAGCTGTTTTTT.

The rearrangement links TRBV24-1 to TRBJ2-5, with TRBD1 matching 7 bases. Trimming removed 1 base from V and 5 bases from J; junction bases left unmatched: 9. Germline CDR1 and CDR2: KGHDR and SFDVKD. CDR3 length: 16 amino acids. The CDR3 DNA is TGTGCCACCAGTGATTTCGAGACAGGGTACGGGGAGACCCAGTACTTC. Translation gives CATSDFETGYGETQYF.

This clonotype was detected ten times or more. The V call is TRBV12-3 or TRBV12-4, the J call TRBJ2-1; D possibly corresponds to TRBD2 (6 bases). Trimming cost V 5 bases and J 1 base, with 9 bases left between them. This CDR3 has 14 residues. Here the CDR3 DNA reads TGTGCCAGCAGTCTACGGGAGTCCTACAATGAGCAGTTCTTC. Its translation: CASSLRESYNEQFF.

This clonotype was recorded many times. The rearrangement links TRBV12-3 or TRBV12-4 to TRBJ1-4; D gene uncertain. Deletions cut 5 bases from V and 8 bases from J, with 9 bases between. The CDR3 is 12 residues long. CDR3 sequence (DNA): TGTGCCAGCAGTGAGTTGAGGGAAAAACTGTTTTTT. This encodes CASSELREKLFF.

The J gene is TRBJ1-2, the V gene TRBV5-1; 8 nucleotides align to TRBD1. The V gene end was trimmed by 4 bases and the J gene end by 4 bases; junction bases not matched to a gene: 9. The germline gives CDR1 SGHRS, CDR2 YFSETQ. CDR3 size: 15 residues. The CDR3 loop is CASSRQGRETYGYTF. In nucleotides, the CDR3 is TGCGCCAGCAGCCGACAGGGGCGGGAAACCTATGGCTACACCTTC.

The rearrangement links TRBV18 to TRBJ2-7, with D perhaps TRBD1 (6 bases). Germline V gene data show CDR1 as KGHSH and CDR2 as LQKENI. The CDR3 consists of 13 residues. V was pared by 7 bases and J by 1 base, with 11 bases between. The CDR3 coding sequence is TGTGCCAGCTTCCCCGGGACATCCTACGAGCAGTACTTC. Translation: CASFPGTSYEQYF.

This clonotype was seen only a few times. The rearrangement uses TRBV7-9 and TRBJ1-3; D uncertain. This CDR3 is built from 15 residues. The V gene's germline CDR1 is SEHNR and CDR2 FQNEAQ (reference sequence). V was shortened by 5 bases and J by 0 bases, with 11 bases between the two germline ends. CDR3 sequence (DNA): TGTGCCAGCAGCCGGGAGCCTAGCTCTGGAAACACCATATATTTT. Encoded protein: CASSREPSSGNTIYF.

This clonotype appeared a few times. V is TRBV12-3 or TRBV12-4 and J is TRBJ2-3, with D uncertain. V lost 4 bases and J 3 bases, leaving 11 bases between the germline ends. This CDR3 spans 14 amino acids. The CDR3 sequence: CASSSLSQTDTQYF. For the CDR3, the DNA is TGTGCCAGCAGTTCCTTAAGTCAAACAGATACGCAGTATTTT.

This clonotype was observed at least ten times. Sequence at one end of the junction differs from germline and may be a read error. This rearrangement joins TRBV5-1 to TRBJ2-1, with a weak D call TRBD2 (7 bases). Germline CDR1 is SGHRS and CDR2 is YFSETQ. The CDR3 loop spans 15 amino acids. The CDR3: CASSLGGGDYNEQFF. The CDR3 DNA reads TGTGCCAGCAGCTTAGGGGGGGGGGATTACAATGAGCAGTTCTTC.

This clonotype appeared a few times. The V gene is TRBV18, the J gene TRBJ2-5; 7 nucleotides align to TRBD1. After removal of 3 bases from V and 2 bases from J, the junction contained 12 bases not matched to a gene. CDR3 length equals 17 residues. Germline CDR1 and CDR2: KGHSH and LQKENI. CDR3 residues: CASSPKSWTGLQETQYF. The CDR3 DNA reads as TGTGCCAGCTCACCCAAATCATGGACAGGTCTTCAAGAGACCCAGTACTTC. Complete variable domain (other parts from reference TRBV18 and TRBJ2-5): NAGVMQNPRHLVRRRGQEARLRCSPMKGHSHVYWYRQLPEEGLKFMVYLQKENIIDESGMPKERFSAEFPKEGPSILRIQQVVRGDSAAYFCASSPKSWTGLQETQYFGPGTRLLVL.

The chain employs TRBV5-1 and TRBJ2-5; TRBD2 aligns across 8 bases. V shed 4 bases and J 8 bases; nucleotides not matched to a gene: 13. In germline, CDR1 is SGHRS, CDR2 YFSETQ. This CDR3 spans 15 amino acids. The CDR3: CASSRSGGSGVTQYF. The CDR3, as DNA: TGCGCCAGCAGCCGCAGCGGGGGCTCGGGGGTTACCCAGTACTTC.

The chain employs TRBV12-3 or TRBV12-4 and TRBJ2-5; D is perhaps TRBD2 (5 bases). Trimming left V 6 bases short and J 5 bases short, with 16 bases between. The CDR3 consists of 14 residues. CDR3 bases: TGTGCCAGCAGCGAAGACCCGGGCGGGGAGACCCAGTACTTC. It translates to CASSEDPGGETQYF.

This clonotype was counted a few times. The chain recombines TRBV29-1 with TRBJ1-2; a weak D match, TRBD1 (6 bases). V was trimmed by 1 base and J by 3 bases, leaving 12 bases between them. This CDR3 region has 14 residues. The germline gives CDR1 SQVTM, CDR2 ANQGSEA. Written as DNA, the CDR3 is TGCAGCGTTGAAGCGGGGGCCAGCGACTATGGCTACACCTTC. Protein: CSVEAGASDYGYTF.

There are many counts of this clonotype. V is TRBV12-3 or TRBV12-4 and J is TRBJ1-2; TRBD1 matches at 7 bases. The CDR3 contains 15 residues. The V and J ends lost 4 bases and 4 bases, in that order; junction bases with no gene match: 9. This CDR3 is CASSSTDNRGYGYTF. As DNA, the CDR3 is TGTGCCAGCAGTTCCACTGACAACAGGGGCTATGGCTACACCTTC.

Note on this clonotype: The junction and the germline gene differ at one end; a read error may be behind it. The V gene is TRBV20-1, the J gene TRBJ2-5; D may match TRBD1 or TRBD2 (6 bases each). The CDR3 spans 12 residues. Germline CDR1 and CDR2: DFQATT and SNEGSKA (reference sequence). In DNA, the CDR3 is TGCAGTGCTAGGGAGGGGGTGGGGACCCCGTACTTC. As protein: CSAREGVGTPYF.

The chain uses TRBV4-3 and TRBJ2-5, with TRBD2 as a possible D gene (6 bases). The ends were cut back, 1 base at V and 1 base at J, with 13 bases in the middle. Germline CDR1 and CDR2: LGHNA and YSLEER. The CDR3 length is 16 residues. In nucleotides, the CDR3 is TGCGCCAGCAGCCAAGGGTTATCGGGGGTCCAAGAGACCCAGTACTTC. Translation gives CASSQGLSGVQETQYF.

This clonotype was found many times. CDR3 DNA: TGTGCCAGCTCACCTTCCCGGGATGAGCAGTTCTTC. Amino acid sequence: CASSPSRDEQFF. The V call is TRBV18, the J call TRBJ2-1; D remains unclear. This CDR3 is built from 12 residues. The V gene's germline CDR1 is KGHSH and CDR2 LQKENI. The ends were cut back, 3 bases at V and 8 bases at J, with 8 bases in the middle.

V is TRBV15 and J is TRBJ2-6; unclear D gene. The length of the CDR3 is 15 residues. Trimming cost V 0 bases and J 5 bases, with 8 bases left between them. Germline CDR1 and CDR2: LNHNV and YYDKDF (reference sequence). In nucleotides, the CDR3 is TGTGCCACCAGCAGAGATCCAGCTCGGGCCAACGTCCTGACTTTC. Protein sequence: CATSRDPARANVLTF.

This clonotype was found a few times. CDR3 in amino acids: CASSLVLPSSYNEQFF. The CDR3 DNA reads as TGTGCCAGCAGCTTAGTCCTCCCGAGCTCCTACAATGAGCAGTTCTTC. The chain joins TRBV7-2 to TRBJ2-1; D unresolved. This CDR3 has 16 residues. The V and J ends lost 1 base and 0 bases respectively, with 10 bases between them. In germline, CDR1 is SGHTA, CDR2 FQGNSA. Variable domain in full (rest from reference TRBV7-2 and TRBJ2-1): GAGVSQSPSNKVTEKGKDVELRCDPISGHTALYWYRQSLGQGLEFLIYFQGNSAPDKSGLPSDRFSAERTGGSVSTLTIQRTQQEDSAVYLCASSLVLPSSYNEQFFGPGTRLTVL.